The 18 T cell receptor beta chains presented below share a single source sample, sequenced in a study of T-cell memory formation after mild COVID-19. TCRdb called the 5' RACE reads again in MiXCR, with one record for every CDR3 protein. Of hundreds of thousands of distinct CDR3 sequences detected, 20% appear once; the ten largest clones hold roughly a fifth. The sequenced sample consisted of PBMCs or a T cell subset sorted from them (not recorded which). These receptors were obtained from a man younger than 30 who had mild COVID-19 (a few samples of this study predate the infection). Cell type and time point are not known.

This clonotype was detected a few times. The chain couples TRBV7-9 to TRBJ2-7; weak D call: TRBD1 (6 bases). The V end lost 5 bases, the J end lost 5 bases, and 19 bases lay between the germline ends. The CDR3 contains 15 residues. The germline V gene has CDR1 SEHNR and CDR2 FQNEAQ (reference sequence). The CDR3 DNA reads as TGTGCCAGCAGCCTCAACGGCCAGGGGCTCGACGAGCAGTACTTC. Residues: CASSLNGQGLDEQYF.

V usage is TRBV28 and J usage is TRBJ1-2; D not certain. There are 12 residues in the CDR3. In germline, CDR1 is MDHEN, CDR2 SYDVKM. V shed 9 bases and J shed 0 bases, with 8 bases lying between them. CDR3 nucleotide sequence: TGTGCCAGTCGACCTCCTAACTATGGCTACACCTTC. This encodes CASRPPNYGYTF.

The sample holds a few counts of this clonotype. V gene TRBV5-4 combines with J gene TRBJ2-2; D unresolved. The CDR3 totals 13 residues. Germline V gene sequence: CDR1 SGHNT, CDR2 YYREEE (reference sequence). The V end was cut by 0 bases, the J end by 4 bases, with 4 bases between. The CDR3 protein is CASSLVATGELFF. CDR3 nucleotide sequence: TGTGCCAGCAGCTTGGTAGCCACCGGGGAGCTGTTTTTT. The variable domain in full, completed from reference TRBV5-4 and TRBJ2-2, reads ETGVTQSPTHLIKTRGQQVTLRCSSQSGHNTVSWYQQALGQGPQFIFQYYREEENGRGNFPPRFSGLQFPNYSSELNVNALELDDSALYLCASSLVATGELFFGEGSRLTVL.

There are a few counts of this clonotype. The V call is TRBV20-1, the J call TRBJ2-5; D call uncertain. The V end lost 4 bases, the J end lost 5 bases, and 5 bases lay between the germline ends. The germline V gene has CDR1 DFQATT and CDR2 SNEGSKA (reference sequence). The CDR3 spans 10 residues. CDR3 region: CSAKGETQYF. CDR3 bases: TGCAGTGCTAAAGGGGAGACCCAGTACTTC.

The V and J genes are TRBV4-2 and TRBJ1-6, with TRBD1 matching 7 bases. J lost 7 bases, V lost 0 bases, and 9 bases had no gene match. CDR1 is LGHNA and CDR2 is YNFKEQ in the germline V gene. The CDR3 is 17 residues long. The DNA of the CDR3 is TGTGCCAGCAGCCAAGAAGCAGGGGGTCTTTGGAATTCACCCCTCCACTTT. As protein: CASSQEAGGLWNSPLHF.

V is TRBV7-9 and J is TRBJ2-7, with D perhaps TRBD2 (6 bases). The germline V and J ends were trimmed by 5 bases and 5 bases, with 16 bases remaining between them. Germline CDR1 is SEHNR and CDR2 is FQNEAQ (reference sequence). This CDR3 spans 14 amino acids. CDR3 DNA sequence: TGTGCCAGCAGCCCCTGGAGTCGGGAGCACGAGCAGTACTTC. Its protein product is CASSPWSREHEQYF.

The chain couples TRBV5-1 to TRBJ2-3, with a possible D match to TRBD2 (5 bases). CDR1 is SGHRS and CDR2 is YFSETQ in the germline V gene. This CDR3 has 16 amino acids. The V gene lost 2 bases and the J gene lost 0 bases, with 13 bases spanning the gap. CDR3 DNA: TGCGCCAGCAGCTTAGGACTGGATACTAGCACAGATACGCAGTATTTT. Its translation: CASSLGLDTSTDTQYF.

This clonotype was seen a handful of times. The rearrangement uses TRBV20-1 and TRBJ1-4; TRBD1 aligns across 7 bases. V shed 2 bases and J 6 bases; nucleotides not matched to a gene: 6. Germline V gene sequence: CDR1 DFQATT, CDR2 SNEGSKA (reference sequence). The CDR3 length is 14 residues. In DNA, the CDR3 is TGCAGTGCTAGAAAGGGGGCAGGGGATGAAAAACTGTTTTTT. This translates into CSARKGAGDEKLFF.

This clonotype has only a few counts. V and J are TRBV7-9 and TRBJ1-3; unclear D gene. Germline V gene data show CDR1 as SEHNR and CDR2 as FQNEAQ (reference sequence). This CDR3 region has 17 residues. V dropped 4 bases and J dropped 4 bases, with 20 bases sitting between them. Here the CDR3 DNA reads TGTGCCAGCAGCTCCGATTCCATTCGGTCAATAGGAAACACCATATATTTT. Translated, it gives CASSSDSIRSIGNTIYF.

This clonotype was counted many times. One end of the junction varies from germline; a read error may be responsible. The chain couples TRBV20-1 to TRBJ2-5; D gene unclear. In germline, CDR1 is DFQATT, CDR2 SNEGSKA (reference sequence). The CDR3 sequence is 10 residues long. The CDR3 sequence: CSARGDLEAF. The CDR3, as DNA: TGCAGTGCTAGAGGCGACTTAGAGGCCTTC.

The rearrangement uses TRBV4-3 and TRBJ2-2, with 11 bases identical to TRBD2. V shed 0 bases, J shed 7 bases, and the junction held 7 bases outside the gene matches. The length of the CDR3 is 17 residues. Germline V gene data show CDR1 as LGHNA and CDR2 as YSLEER. CDR3 residues: CASSQDRLAGSRGELFF. For the CDR3, the DNA is TGCGCCAGCAGCCAAGATCGACTAGCGGGGAGTCGCGGGGAGCTGTTTTTT.

The sample holds a few counts of this clonotype. This chain links TRBV5-1 with TRBJ2-3; perhaps TRBD1 as D (6 bases). The CDR3 is 15 amino acids. Germline-derived CDR1 and CDR2 are SGHRS and YFSETQ. Trimming removed 9 bases at V and 2 bases at J, with 19 bases between. CDR3 residues: CATRQGRPPTDTQYF. CDR3 coding DNA: TGCGCCACCCGCCAGGGGCGCCCGCCCACAGATACGCAGTATTTT. Full variable domain (missing parts from reference TRBV5-1 and TRBJ2-3): KAGVTQTPRYLIKTRGQQVTLSCSPISGHRSVSWYQQTPGQGLQFLFEYFSETQRNKGNFPGRFSGRQFSNSRSEMNVSTLELGDSALYLCATRQGRPPTDTQYFGPGTRLTVL.

The chain uses TRBV7-2 and TRBJ1-1; TRBD1 matches at 8 bases. CDR1 and CDR2 (germline): SGHTA, FQGNSA. The V and J ends lost 6 bases and 0 bases, in that order; junction bases with no gene match: 0. The CDR3 totals 13 residues. Here the CDR3 DNA reads TGTGCCAGCAGGGGACAGGTGAACACTGAAGCTTTCTTT. It encodes CASRGQVNTEAFF.

This clonotype was found many times. J is TRBJ2-3 and V is TRBV7-9; D ambiguous. CDR3 size: 14 residues. The germline gives CDR1 SEHNR, CDR2 FQNEAQ (reference sequence). With 3 bases removed from V and 0 bases from J, the gap between germline ends came to 7 bases. The CDR3 is CASSFVPSTDTQYF. The CDR3 DNA is TGTGCCAGCAGCTTCGTGCCTAGCACAGATACGCAGTATTTT.

This clonotype was seen a few times. The chain uses TRBV9 and TRBJ1-6; a possible D gene is TRBD1 (6 bases). Trimming cost V 0 bases and J 7 bases, with 14 bases left between them. There are 16 residues in the CDR3. The germline V gene encodes CDR1 SGDLS and CDR2 YYNGEE. The CDR3 loop reads CASSVATGGLNSPLHF. CDR3 bases: TGTGCCAGCAGCGTAGCGACAGGTGGCCTAAATTCACCCCTCCACTTT.

This clonotype was detected many times. The chain couples TRBV28 to TRBJ2-7, with 7 bases aligning to TRBD2. V trimming: 5 bases; J trimming: 0 bases; junction bases outside the gene matches: 7. This CDR3 has 15 residues. Per germline, CDR1 MDHEN and CDR2 SYDVKM. CDR3 sequence: CASSPRGRGSYEQYV. For the CDR3, the DNA is TGTGCCAGCAGTCCCCGAGGGAGGGGCTCCTACGAGCAGTACGTC.

The rearrangement uses TRBV5-1 and TRBJ1-1; D is ambiguous. This CDR3 spans 15 amino acids. Trimming stripped 3 bases from V and 1 base from J, with 13 bases between. CDR1 is SGHRS, CDR2 YFSETQ, per germline. CDR3 coding DNA: TGCGCCAGCAGCTCCCATTGGGAGGGGAACACTGAAGCTTTCTTT. Translation gives CASSSHWEGNTEAFF.

A few counts support this clonotype. This rearrangement joins TRBV4-3 to TRBJ2-7; D gene unclear. Trimming stripped 1 base from V and 3 bases from J, with 7 bases between. There are 13 residues in the CDR3. CDR1 and CDR2 (germline): LGHNA, YSLEER. Here the CDR3 DNA reads TGCGCCAGCAGCCAAGGAGGCAGCTACGAGCAGTACTTC. Protein sequence: CASSQGGSYEQYF.